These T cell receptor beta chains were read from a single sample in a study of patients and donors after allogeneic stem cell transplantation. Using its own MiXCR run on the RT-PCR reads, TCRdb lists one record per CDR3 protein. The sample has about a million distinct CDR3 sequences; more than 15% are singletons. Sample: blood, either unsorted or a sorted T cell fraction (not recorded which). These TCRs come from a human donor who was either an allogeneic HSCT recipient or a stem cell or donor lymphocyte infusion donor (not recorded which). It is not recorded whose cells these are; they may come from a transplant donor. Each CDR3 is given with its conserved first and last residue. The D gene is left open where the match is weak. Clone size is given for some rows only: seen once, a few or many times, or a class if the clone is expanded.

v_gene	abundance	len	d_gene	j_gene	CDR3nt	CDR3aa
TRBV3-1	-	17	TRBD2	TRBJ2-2	TGTGCCAGCAGCCAAGGGACTAGCGGGAGGGCCGTCCGGGAGCTGTTTTTT	CASSQGTSGRAVRELFF
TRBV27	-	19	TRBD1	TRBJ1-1	TGTGCCAGCAGTTTGCCCCCTTGGACAGGGGCCCGCGGGAACACTGAAGCTTTCTTT	CASSLPPWTGARGNTEAFF
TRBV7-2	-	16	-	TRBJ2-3	TGTGCCAGCAGCTCTAAGGGAGGCGGTAGCACAGATACGCAGTATTTT	CASSSKGGGSTDTQYF
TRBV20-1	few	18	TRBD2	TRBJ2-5	TGCAGTGCTAGGGGGGGACTAGCGGGGACTCTTGGCATAGAGACCCAGTACTTC	CSARGGLAGTLGIETQYF
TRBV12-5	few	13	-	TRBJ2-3	TGTGCTAGTGGAGACGGTAGCACAGATACGCAGTATTTT	CASGDGSTDTQYF
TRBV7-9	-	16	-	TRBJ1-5	TGTGCCAGAAAAAAGACCCCAGGGACCAGCAATCAGCCCCAGCATTTT	CARKKTPGTSNQPQHF
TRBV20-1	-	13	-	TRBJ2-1	TGCAGTGCTAGAGGCCTAGGACTCGATGAGCAGTTCTTC	CSARGLGLDEQFF
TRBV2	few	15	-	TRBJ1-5	TGTGCCAGCAGACCGGGACTCCGTGCCACGCGGCCCCAGCATTTT	CASRPGLRATRPQHF
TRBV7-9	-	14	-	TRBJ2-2	TGTGCCAGCAGCTTAGATCCAGACACCGGGGAGCTGTTTTTT	CASSLDPDTGELFF
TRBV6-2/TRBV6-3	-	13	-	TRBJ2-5	TGTGCCAGCAGTTACTTGGAGTCCGAGACCCAGTACTTC	CASSYLESETQYF
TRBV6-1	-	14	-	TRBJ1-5	TGTGCCAGCAGTGAGGGGGAAATGAGTCAGCCCCAGCATTTT	CASSEGEMSQPQHF
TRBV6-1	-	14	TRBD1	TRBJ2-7	TGTGCCAGCGTGTACTCCGGGACAGGCAACGAGCAGTACTTC	CASVYSGTGNEQYF
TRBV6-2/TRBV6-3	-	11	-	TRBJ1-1	TGTGCCAGCAAAAGGGCCGCTGAAGCTTTCTTT	CASKRAAEAFF
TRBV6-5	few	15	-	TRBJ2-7	TGTGCCAGCAGTTACTCGTGGGGGGGCAGATACGAGCAGTACTTC	CASSYSWGGRYEQYF
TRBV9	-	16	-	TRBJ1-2	TGTGCCAGCAGCGATAGCCCAAAGGACCCAGGATATGGCTACACCTTC	CASSDSPKDPGYGYTF
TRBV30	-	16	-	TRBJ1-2	TGTGCCTGGAGTGGGTTTGGAGGGGCGCAAAACTATGGCTACACCTTC	CAWSGFGGAQNYGYTF
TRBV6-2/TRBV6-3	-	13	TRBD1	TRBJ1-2	TGTGCCAGCAGCTTGGGACAGGTGGAAGGCTACACCTTC	CASSLGQVEGYTF
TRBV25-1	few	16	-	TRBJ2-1	TGTGCCAGCAGTGAATATAAGCGGGCGAGGTACAATGAGCAGTTCTTC	CASSEYKRARYNEQFF
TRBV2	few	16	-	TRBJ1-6	TGTGCCAGCAATTTTCAGGGGACGGCCGATAATTCACCCCTCCACTTT	CASNFQGTADNSPLHF
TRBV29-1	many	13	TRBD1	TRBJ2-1	TGCAGCGTTCATCGCCCACAGGGGAATGAGCAGTTCTTC	CSVHRPQGNEQFF
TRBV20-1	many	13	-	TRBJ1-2	TGCAGTGCTAGAGATTCGAGAGGGGATGGCTACACCTTC	CSARDSRGDGYTF
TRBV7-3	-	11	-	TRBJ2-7	TGTGCCAGCAGCTCCAACAACGAGCAGTACTTC	CASSSNNEQYF
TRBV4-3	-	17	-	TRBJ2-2	TGCGCCAGCAGCCGGCGACTCAGGGGATCCGGGACCGGGGAGCTGTTTTTT	CASSRRLRGSGTGELFF
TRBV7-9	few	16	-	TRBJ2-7	TGTGCCAGCAGCTTTGACCCCGGGACACCGACCAACGAGCAGTACTTC	CASSFDPGTPTNEQYF
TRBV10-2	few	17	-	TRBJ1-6	TGCGCCAGCAGTGAGTCGAGATGGAGCTCCTATAATTCACCCCTCCACTTT	CASSESRWSSYNSPLHF
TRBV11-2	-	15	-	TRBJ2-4	TGTGCCAGCAGCTTAGATGTGTCGACCAAAAACATTCAGTACTTC	CASSLDVSTKNIQYF
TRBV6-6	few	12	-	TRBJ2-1	TGTGCCAGCAGTTACACCCCAGGAGAGCAGTTCTTC	CASSYTPGEQFF
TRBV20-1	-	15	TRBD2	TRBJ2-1	TGCAGTGCGACTGCCGGGACTAGTTTCTACAATGAGCAGTTCTTC	CSATAGTSFYNEQFF
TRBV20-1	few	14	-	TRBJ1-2	TGCAGTGCGAGACCGACAAGGGCCGGCTATGGCTACACCTTC	CSARPTRAGYGYTF
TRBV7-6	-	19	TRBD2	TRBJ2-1	TGTGCCAGCAGCCCAGGACTAGCGGGGGACACCTTCTCCTACAATGAGCAGTTCTTC	CASSPGLAGDTFSYNEQFF
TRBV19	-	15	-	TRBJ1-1	TGTGCCAGTAGCATGCAGGGGACGATGAACACTGAAGCTTTCTTT	CASSMQGTMNTEAFF
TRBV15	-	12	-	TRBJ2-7	TGTGCCACCAGCGGGATGTCAGACGAGCAGTACTTC	CATSGMSDEQYF
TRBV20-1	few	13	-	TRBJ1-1	TGCAGTGCTAGGGAGGGACAGAACACTGAAGCTTTCTTT	CSAREGQNTEAFF
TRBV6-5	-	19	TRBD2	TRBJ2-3	TGTGCCAGCAGTTACAACCCCCCGGGGGCTAGCGGGGTCACAGATACGCAGTATTTT	CASSYNPPGASGVTDTQYF
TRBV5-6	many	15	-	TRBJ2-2	TGTGCCAGCAGCTTAATCTACAGGGACACCGGGGAGCTGTTTTTT	CASSLIYRDTGELFF
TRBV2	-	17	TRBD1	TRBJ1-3	TGTGCCAGCAGGGGAGGACGACAGGGAATCTCTGGAAACACCATATATTTT	CASRGGRQGISGNTIYF
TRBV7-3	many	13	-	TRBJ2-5	TGTGCCAGCAGCTTAACGGGAAAAGAGACCCAGTACTTC	CASSLTGKETQYF
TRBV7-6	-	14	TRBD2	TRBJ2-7	TGTGCCAGCAGCGGGACTAGCGGGAGCCACGAGCAGTACTTC	CASSGTSGSHEQYF
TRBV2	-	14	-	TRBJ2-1	TGTGCCACTACTGTGGCTGGCTCCTACAATGAGCAGTTCTTC	CATTVAGSYNEQFF
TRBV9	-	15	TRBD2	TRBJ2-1	TGTGCCAGCAGCGTTCGAAGCGGGAATTGGAATGAGCAGTTCTTC	CASSVRSGNWNEQFF
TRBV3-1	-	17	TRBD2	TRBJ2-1	TGTGCCAGCAGCCCCTTACTAGCGGGGTTCCGGGACAATGAGCAGTTCTTC	CASSPLLAGFRDNEQFF
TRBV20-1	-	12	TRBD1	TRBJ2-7	TGCAGTGCACGGACAGGGTTCGAAAAGCAGTACTTC	CSARTGFEKQYF
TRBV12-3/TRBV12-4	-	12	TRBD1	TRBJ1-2	TGTGCCTGCCGGGACAGTAACTATGGCTACACCTTC	CACRDSNYGYTF
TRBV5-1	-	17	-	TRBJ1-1	TGCGCCAGCAGCTCGGAGGCAAGGACGGGGATGAACACTGAAGCTTTCTTT	CASSSEARTGMNTEAFF
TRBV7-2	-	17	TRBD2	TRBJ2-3	TGTGCCAGCAGCTCCTTAAGACTAGCGGGAGGCACAGATACGCAGTATTTT	CASSSLRLAGGTDTQYF